A single sample is the source of the 25 T cell receptor beta chains below, sequenced in a study of beta chain features in type 1 diabetes. Every bit of the isolated RNA underwent reverse transcription, so sequencing read expressed TCRB transcripts. The method was immunoSEQ multiplex PCR; TCRdb's version includes in-frame clones alone and lacks a portion of them. The table lists under 850,000 clones, under 15% of them singletons, with approximately 0.022% in the top ten. Broader study findings: Significant though moderate, a shortening of TCRB CDR3s appeared in all four CD4+ subsets of Type 1 diabetes patients.

No antigen has been identified for these receptors. The sequencing input was naive CD4+ T cells from blood. Receptor source: a young man with type 1 diabetes.

This rearrangement joins TRBV5-1 to TRBJ2-7; 7 bases agree with TRBD1. This CDR3 comprises 16 residues. Germline trimming cut 0 bases from V and 1 base from J; bases unmatched to any gene: 7. Looked up from germline, CDR1 is SGHRS and CDR2 is YFSETQ. This CDR3 reads CASSLALGQPSYEQYF. Here the CDR3 DNA reads TGCGCCAGCAGCTTGGCCTTGGGACAGCCTTCCTACGAGCAGTACTTC.

This clone was found a few times. The chain couples TRBV28 to TRBJ1-2; D is possibly TRBD1 (5 bases). V was pared by 10 bases and J by 0 bases, with 18 bases between. The V gene's germline CDR1 is MDHEN and CDR2 SYDVKM. CDR3 size: 15 residues. CDR3 amino acids: CATEEFGATNYGYTF. In DNA form, the CDR3 reads TGTGCCACCGAGGAATTTGGGGCAACTAACTATGGCTACACCTTC.

The sample holds a few counts of this clone. The genes are TRBV9 and TRBJ2-7; 10 bases fit TRBD2. CDR1 is SGDLS, CDR2 YYNGEE, per germline. Germline trimming cut 4 bases from V and 3 bases from J; bases unmatched to any gene: 4. The CDR3 covers 14 residues. The DNA of the CDR3 is TGTGCCAGCAGCCGGACTAGCGGCAACTACGAGCAGTACTTC. Encoded protein: CASSRTSGNYEQYF.

The rearrangement uses TRBV29-1 and TRBJ2-3, with D tentatively TRBD1 (5 bases). Germline assignment: CDR1 SQVTM and CDR2 ANQGSEA. Trimming cost V 8 bases and J 2 bases, with 14 bases left between them. The CDR3 is 13 amino acids. The DNA for the CDR3 is TGCAGCTCCAAGGGGCATATCACAGATACGCAGTATTTT. This translates into CSSKGHITDTQYF.

This chain joins TRBV9 and TRBJ2-7; 8 bases agree with TRBD1. CDR1 and CDR2 from the germline V gene are SGDLS and YYNGEE. The CDR3 is made up of 13 amino acids. The J segment lost 3 bases and the V segment lost 3 bases, leaving 2 bases of the junction unmatched. The CDR3 DNA is TGTGCCAGCAGCGACGGACAGGGCTACGAGCAGTACTTC. Translating gives CASSDGQGYEQYF. Filled out from reference TRBV9 and TRBJ2-7, the complete variable domain reads DSGVTQTPKHLITATGQRVTLRCSPRSGDLSVYWYQQSLDQGLQFLIQYYNGEERAKGNILERFSAQQFPDLHSELNLSSLELGDSALYFCASSDGQGYEQYFGPGTRLTVT.

V gene TRBV7-8 combines with J gene TRBJ2-7; the match to TRBD2 covers 7 bases. Germline V gene data show CDR1 as SGHVS and CDR2 as FQNEAQ. The CDR3 is 16 residues long. The V segment lost 1 base and the J segment 2 bases; nucleotides outside the gene matches: 8. The CDR3 sequence: CASSLVSWGLTYEQYF. Written as DNA, the CDR3 is TGTGCCAGCAGCTTAGTTAGTTGGGGACTAACCTACGAGCAGTACTTC.

In this sample, this clone turned up a few times. The V call is TRBV30, the J call TRBJ1-1; possibly TRBD1 for D (5 bases). V was cut by 5 bases and J by 4 bases, with 14 bases left in between. Germline V gene lookup returns CDR1 GTSNPN and CDR2 SVGIG (reference sequence). CDR3 length equals 13 residues. CDR3 in DNA: TGTGCCTGGCAAGGGGCGGTGGGCACTGAAGCTTTCTTT. Translated, it gives CAWQGAVGTEAFF.

The V call is TRBV15, the J call TRBJ2-5; possibly TRBD1 for D (5 bases). The CDR3 runs 14 residues. Trimming stripped 9 bases from V and 3 bases from J, with 17 bases between. Germline CDR1 LNHNV, CDR2 YYDKDF (reference sequence). The CDR3 loop is CATAPDNEKETQYF. The CDR3 nucleotides are TGTGCCACGGCCCCGGACAACGAAAAAGAGACCCAGTACTTC.

CDR3 sequence: CASSPLTGTDYGYTF. Written as DNA, the CDR3 is TGTGCCAGCTCTCCTTTGACCGGGACGGACTATGGCTACACCTTC. The chain links TRBV18 to TRBJ1-2, with D perhaps TRBD1 (5 bases). The V gene's germline CDR1 is KGHSH and CDR2 LQKENI. The CDR3 length is 15 residues. Trimming shortened V by 6 bases and J by 3 bases, and 17 bases separated the two germline ends.

This clone was found a few times. This rearrangement joins TRBV2 to TRBJ1-6; 8 nucleotides match TRBD1. J lost 13 bases, V lost 7 bases, and 9 bases had no gene match. Germline CDR1 and CDR2: SNHLY and FYNNEI. The CDR3 spans 13 residues. Written as DNA, the CDR3 is TGTGCCAGCACCAGGGGGCTCCTGGGGCCCCTCCACTTT. The encoded protein is CASTRGLLGPLHF.

This clone showed up just a few times. The V call is TRBV4-1, the J call TRBJ2-2; D may be TRBD2 (5 bases). Germline CDR1 and CDR2: MGHRA and YSYEKL. With 0 bases removed from V and 1 base from J, the gap between germline ends came to 9 bases. CDR3 size: 16 residues. The CDR3 DNA sequence: TGCGCCAGCAGCCAAGATCACCGGGGGAACACCGGGGAGCTGTTTTTT. This translates into CASSQDHRGNTGELFF.

This clone was seen more than once but under ten times. The V and J genes are TRBV4-1 and TRBJ1-2; tentative D call: TRBD1 (5 bases). The CDR3 covers 14 residues. The germline V gene has CDR1 MGHRA and CDR2 YSYEKL. Trimming shortened V by 1 base and J by 4 bases, and 10 bases separated the two germline ends. CDR3 sequence (DNA): TGCGCCAGCAGCCAAGCTACAGGAGGCTATGGCTACACCTTC. It codes for CASSQATGGYGYTF.

This rearrangement joins TRBV5-6 to TRBJ1-5; no reliable D call. The germline V and J ends were trimmed by 0 bases and 6 bases, with 7 bases remaining between them. The CDR3 runs to 13 residues. From germline, CDR1 is SGHDT and CDR2 YYEEEE. In nucleotides, the CDR3 is TGTGCCAGCAGCTTGGCCGGGAGTCAGCCCCAGCATTTT. Protein product: CASSLAGSQPQHF.

The rearrangement uses TRBV7-9 and TRBJ2-3; TRBD2 matches 8 bases. The CDR3 covers 16 residues. Germline values: CDR1 SEHNR, CDR2 FQNEAQ (reference sequence). V shed 3 bases and J 0 bases; nucleotides not matched to a gene: 5. CDR3 nucleotide sequence: TGTGCCAGCAGCTTCCCTAGCGGGCGTAGCACAGATACGCAGTATTTT. It specifies CASSFPSGRSTDTQYF.

The V gene is TRBV4-1, the J gene TRBJ1-1; D gene uncertain. Trimming left V 4 bases short and J 5 bases short, with 11 bases between. This CDR3 contains 13 residues. The germline CDR1 and CDR2 sequences are MGHRA and YSYEKL. The CDR3 loop reads CASSPTGLTEAFF. The CDR3 bases are TGCGCCAGCAGCCCCACTGGACTGACTGAAGCTTTCTTT.

In its sample, this clone was seen a few times. The chain is built from TRBV10-1 and TRBJ2-2; D gene ambiguous. V lost 6 bases to trimming and J lost 1 base, with 3 bases between them. Germline CDR1 WNHNN, CDR2 SYGVQD (reference sequence). The CDR3 is 12 residues long. The CDR3 nucleotides are TGCGCCAGCAGGGAGAACACCGGGGAGCTGTTTTTT. Its translation: CASRENTGELFF.

This clone was observed a handful of times. The J gene is TRBJ2-7, the V gene TRBV25-1, with D unresolved. The CDR3 has 11 residues. Germline V CDR1 and CDR2: MGHDK, SYGVNS. Trimming cost V 6 bases and J 1 base, with 4 bases left between them. The CDR3 DNA follows: TGTGCCAGCAGAAGGTCCTACGAGCAGTACTTC. Translated: CASRRSYEQYF.

This clone was observed a few times. The rearrangement links TRBV6-1 to TRBJ2-1; the match to TRBD2 covers 8 bases. This CDR3 has 17 residues. The germline V gene encodes CDR1 MNHNS and CDR2 SASEGT. The ends lost 2 bases at V and 4 bases at J; junction bases unmatched: 10. DNA for the CDR3: TGTGCCAGCAGTGAATTTATTGGTAGCGGGGTATACAATGAGCAGTTCTTC. Protein sequence: CASSEFIGSGVYNEQFF.

This clone occurred a few times. The chain carries TRBV11-2 and TRBJ2-3; D is unresolved. The CDR3 totals 13 residues. CDR1 SGHAT and CDR2 FQNNGV come from the germline V gene. V was clipped by 0 bases and J by 7 bases, with 8 bases between them. The CDR3 nucleotides are TGTGCCAGCAGCTTAGACCCCACGAATACGCAGTATTTT. It translates to CASSLDPTNTQYF.

Remarks on this clone: Other DNA sequences of this sample code for an identical CDR3. The V call is TRBV9, the J call TRBJ2-2; D unresolved. The CDR3 is 13 residues long. In germline, CDR1 is SGDLS, CDR2 YYNGEE. The V gene lost 4 bases and the J gene lost 0 bases, with 4 bases spanning the gap. DNA of the CDR3: TGTGCCAGCAGCCCGGCGAACACCGGGGAGCTGTTTTTT. This translates into CASSPANTGELFF.

This clone occurred a few times. CDR3 nucleotides: TGTGCCAGCAGCTCCATTGATCAGCCCCAGCATTTT. Its protein is CASSSIDQPQHF. The chain combines TRBV7-9 with TRBJ1-5; no clear D. This CDR3 is 12 amino acids long. Trimming left V 4 bases short and J 5 bases short, with 6 bases between. Germline CDR1 SEHNR, CDR2 FQNEAQ (reference sequence).

This clone came up a few times. This chain links TRBV10-3 with TRBJ2-1; TRBD2 matches at 10 bases. This CDR3 spans 13 amino acids. Germline assignment: CDR1 ENHRY and CDR2 SYGVKD. The trim removed 8 bases at V and 5 bases at J, leaving 3 bases unmatched. Here the CDR3 DNA reads TGTGCCATCCGGACTAGCGGAGACAATGAGCAGTTCTTC. It specifies CAIRTSGDNEQFF.

The J gene is TRBJ1-1, the V gene TRBV2; maybe TRBD1 (5 bases). Germline CDR1 is SNHLY and CDR2 is FYNNEI. The CDR3 is made up of 14 amino acids. V dropped 5 bases and J dropped 1 base, with 11 bases sitting between them. The CDR3 DNA reads TGTGCCAGCAGTCAGGACGGGACGAACACTGAAGCTTTCTTT. Protein product: CASSQDGTNTEAFF.

This clone has a handful of counts. Other DNA sequences in this specimen translate into the identical CDR3. The chain joins TRBV5-1 to TRBJ1-4; the D gene is possibly TRBD1 (5 bases). Germline loops: CDR1 SGHRS, CDR2 YFSETQ. Trimming shortened V by 0 bases and J by 8 bases, and 11 bases separated the two germline ends. The CDR3 loop spans 14 amino acids. As DNA, the CDR3 is TGCGCCAGCAGCTTGGGGCAGGGAAACGAAAAACTGTTTTTT. As protein: CASSLGQGNEKLFF.

V and J are TRBV7-8 and TRBJ2-7, with 8 nucleotides matching TRBD1. V shed 5 bases and J 2 bases; nucleotides not matched to a gene: 8. CDR1 SGHVS and CDR2 FQNEAQ come from the germline V gene. The CDR3 has 15 amino acids. The CDR3 is CASSPRQGKAYEQYF. CDR3 sequence (DNA): TGTGCCAGCAGCCCTAGACAGGGGAAAGCCTACGAGCAGTACTTC.